These 18 T cell receptor beta chains came from one sample sequenced in a study of blood T cell repertoires in COVID-19. Data came from immunoSEQ multiplex PCR; TCRdb stores just in-frame clones and leaves some out. The top ten hold more than 9% of the sample, which has roughly 130,000 clones, more than 80% seen once. What was sequenced was peripheral blood. The receptors stem from a woman in her sixties or seventies with acute or convalescent COVID-19.

As for this clone: This same CDR3 is encoded by further DNA sequences in the sample. The V and J genes are TRBV12-3 or TRBV12-4 and TRBJ1-1; the D is unclear. The CDR3 is made up of 13 amino acids. V was clipped by 5 bases and J by 1 base, with 8 bases between them. The CDR3, as DNA: TGTGCCAGCAGTCCCTCAGGGAACACTGAAGCTTTCTTT. Encoded protein: CASSPSGNTEAFF.

V is TRBV5-1 and J is TRBJ1-1; the D gene is possibly TRBD1 (5 bases). The germline V gene encodes CDR1 SGHRS and CDR2 YFSETQ. V lost 2 bases to trimming and J lost 1 base, with 9 bases between them. This CDR3 comprises 14 residues. The CDR3: CASSFGGENTEAFF. The DNA for the CDR3 is TGCGCCAGCAGCTTCGGGGGGGAGAACACTGAAGCTTTCTTT. Looking up the rest from reference TRBV5-1 and TRBJ1-1 gives the full variable domain: KAGVTQTPRYLIKTRGQQVTLSCSPISGHRSVSWYQQTPGQGLQFLFEYFSETQRNKGNFPGRFSGRQFSNSRSEMNVSTLELGDSALYLCASSFGGENTEAFFGQGTRLTVV.

The chain uses TRBV6-5 and TRBJ1-2; D possibly corresponds to TRBD1 (5 bases). V was trimmed by 6 bases and J by 8 bases, leaving 10 bases between them. CDR3 size: 11 residues. The germline CDR1 and CDR2 sequences are MNHEY and SVGAGI. This CDR3 is CASRGPAGYTF. As DNA, the CDR3 is TGTGCCAGCAGGGGGCCGGCGGGCTACACCTTC.

The chain couples TRBV2 to TRBJ1-5, with a possible D match to TRBD1 (5 bases). V was pared by 10 bases and J by 3 bases, with 16 bases between. The CDR3 consists of 14 residues. Germline V gene lookup returns CDR1 SNHLY and CDR2 FYNNEI. CDR3 in amino acids: CATSKQALNQPQHF. The DNA for the CDR3 is TGTGCCACCTCTAAACAGGCCCTCAATCAGCCCCAGCATTTT.

The gene calls are TRBV13 and TRBJ2-6, with D tentatively TRBD2 (6 bases). The germline V gene encodes CDR1 PRHDT and CDR2 FYEKMQ (reference sequence). V lost 5 bases to trimming and J lost 2 bases, with 13 bases between them. This CDR3 spans 16 amino acids. The CDR3 loop is CASSHGTSPGANVLTF. The CDR3 DNA follows: TGTGCCAGCAGCCACGGGACTTCCCCTGGGGCCAACGTCCTGACTTTC.

CDR3 sequence: CASSPAWASGANVLTF. CDR3 bases: TGTGCCAGCTCACCAGCTTGGGCCTCTGGGGCCAACGTCCTGACTTTC. The gene calls are TRBV18 and TRBJ2-6; D unresolved. The V and J ends lost 2 bases and 0 bases respectively, with 8 bases between them. The CDR3 totals 16 residues. CDR1 and CDR2 from the germline V gene are KGHSH and LQKENI.

J is TRBJ1-2 and V is TRBV5-5; possible D gene TRBD1, 6 bases. CDR1 and CDR2 from the germline V gene are SGHKS and YYEKEE (reference sequence). The CDR3 loop spans 14 amino acids. With 1 base removed from V and 5 bases from J, the gap between germline ends came to 12 bases. The DNA of the CDR3 is TGTGCCAGCAGCTTGACCCAGGGGCATTATGGCTACACCTTC. This encodes CASSLTQGHYGYTF.

This clone was observed a few times. The chain joins TRBV11-2 to TRBJ1-2, with TRBD1 as a possible D gene (5 bases). The CDR3 is 15 amino acids. CDR1 and CDR2 from the germline V gene are SGHAT and FQNNGV. V shed 6 bases and J shed 2 bases, with 16 bases lying between them. The CDR3 DNA sequence: TGTGCCAGCAGACCGCGACAGTTCCACAACTATGGCTACACCTTC. It encodes CASRPRQFHNYGYTF.

V usage is TRBV3-1 (or the pseudogene TRBV3-2) and J usage is TRBJ2-2; 9 bases match TRBD1. This CDR3 comprises 15 residues. Germline CDR1 reads LGHDT; CDR2 reads YNNKEL (reference sequence). After removal of 4 bases from V and 3 bases from J, the junction contained 3 bases not matched to a gene. DNA for the CDR3: TGTGCCAGCAGCCCACAGGGGGCCCACACCGGGGAGCTGTTTTTT. Translating gives CASSPQGAHTGELFF.

The V call is TRBV27, the J call TRBJ1-5; D unclear. Germline lookup yields CDR1 MNHEY and CDR2 SMNVEV (reference sequence). Trimming took off 3 bases at V and 3 bases at J, with 9 bases between the two ends. The CDR3 totals 14 residues. The CDR3 here is CASSLSGFNQPQHF. The CDR3 nucleotides read TGTGCCAGCAGTTTGTCCGGGTTCAATCAGCCCCAGCATTTT.

The rearrangement uses TRBV10-3 and TRBJ1-5, with D maybe TRBD1 (5 bases). CDR3 length: 14 residues. The germline V and J ends were trimmed by 0 bases and 9 bases, with 12 bases remaining between them. CDR1 ENHRY and CDR2 SYGVKD come from the germline V gene. CDR3 coding DNA: TGTGCCATCAGTGAGTCGGGGGGATTGCTGCCCCAGCATTTT. Translated, it gives CAISESGGLLPQHF.

This clone has a single count. The rearrangement uses TRBV12-5 and TRBJ2-1, with TRBD1 matching 8 bases. The V segment lost 5 bases and the J segment 7 bases; nucleotides outside the gene matches: 4. The CDR3 is made up of 13 amino acids. The V gene's germline CDR1 is LGHNT and CDR2 FRNRAP. CDR3 bases: TGTGCTAGTGGTCCACGACAGGGGAATGAGCAGTTCTTC. It yields the protein CASGPRQGNEQFF.

V usage is TRBV27 and J usage is TRBJ1-5, with a weak D call TRBD1 (6 bases). V lost 5 bases, J lost 2 bases, and 10 bases lay in between. The CDR3 runs to 14 residues. Per germline, CDR1 MNHEY and CDR2 SMNVEV (reference sequence). CDR3 in amino acids: CASSQQGGNQPQHF. The DNA of the CDR3 is TGTGCCAGCAGTCAACAGGGAGGCAATCAGCCCCAGCATTTT.

The rearrangement joins TRBV2 to TRBJ2-5, with TRBD2 matching over 7 bases. The CDR3 has 15 amino acids. Germline V CDR1 and CDR2: SNHLY, FYNNEI. V shed 10 bases, J shed 0 bases, and the junction held 11 bases outside the gene matches. The CDR3 nucleotides are TGTGCCACCACCCTAGCGGTTGAGTACCAAGAGACCCAGTACTTC. This translates into CATTLAVEYQETQYF.

The rearrangement uses TRBV19 and TRBJ2-6; 9 nucleotides agree with TRBD1. Germline V gives CDR1 LNHDA, CDR2 SQIVND (reference sequence). This CDR3 has 16 amino acids. V was clipped by 8 bases and J by 0 bases; unmatched bases: 5. The CDR3 DNA sequence: TGTGCCAGTGGGGACAGGGCTAGCTCTGGGGCCAACGTCCTGACTTTC. This translates into CASGDRASSGANVLTF.

This chain joins TRBV6-2 or TRBV6-3 and TRBJ1-1; D gene ambiguous. The CDR3 is made up of 13 amino acids. V lost 5 bases and J lost 1, with 8 bases in between. The germline CDR1 and CDR2 sequences are MNHEY and SVGEGT. The CDR3 nucleotides are TGTGCCAGCAGTCTGGCAGAGAACACTGAAGCTTTCTTT. Translating gives CASSLAENTEAFF.

In DNA, the CDR3 is TGTGCCAGCAGCCCCATCCGGGACAGGAACACTGAAGCTTTCTTT. Translated: CASSPIRDRNTEAFF. The chain carries TRBV11-2 and TRBJ1-1; 7 bases fit TRBD1. V lost 5 bases and J lost 1; bases outside the gene matches: 7. The germline CDR1 and CDR2 sequences are SGHAT and FQNNGV. The CDR3 extends over 15 amino acids.

This clone was observed once. The chain links TRBV29-1 to TRBJ2-7; the match to TRBD1 covers 8 bases. Germline CDR1 reads SQVTM; CDR2 reads ANQGSEA. Trimming at V came to 4 bases and at J to 6 bases, leaving 2 bases not matched to a gene. This CDR3 is built from 11 residues. In DNA, the CDR3 is TGCAGCGTTGCCCAGGGGGCCGAGCAGTACTTC. Its protein is CSVAQGAEQYF.